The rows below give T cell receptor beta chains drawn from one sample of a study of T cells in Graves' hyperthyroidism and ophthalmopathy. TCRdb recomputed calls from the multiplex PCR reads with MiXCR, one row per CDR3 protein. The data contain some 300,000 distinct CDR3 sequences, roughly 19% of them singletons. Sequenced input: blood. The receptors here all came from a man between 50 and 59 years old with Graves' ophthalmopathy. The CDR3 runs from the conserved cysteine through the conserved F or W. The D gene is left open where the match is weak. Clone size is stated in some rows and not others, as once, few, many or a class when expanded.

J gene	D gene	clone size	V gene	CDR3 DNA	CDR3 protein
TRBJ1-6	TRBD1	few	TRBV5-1	TGCGCCAGCAGCCTTCCCGGGACAGGGAATAATTCACCCCTCCACTTT	CASSLPGTGNNSPLHF
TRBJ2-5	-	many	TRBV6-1	TGTGCCAGCAGTGAAGGCTATCCGGGGACCCAGTACTTC	CASSEGYPGTQYF
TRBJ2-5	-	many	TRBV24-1	TGTGCCACCAGTGACTGGAGAGCGACGGAGACCCAGTACTTC	CATSDWRATETQYF
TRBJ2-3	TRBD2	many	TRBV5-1	TGCGCCAGCAGCTTCTCCCGGACTAGCGTGGCCACAGATACGCAGTATTTT	CASSFSRTSVATDTQYF
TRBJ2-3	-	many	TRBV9	TGTGCCAGCAGCGTAGACGCGGGACCTAGCACAGATACGCAGTATTTT	CASSVDAGPSTDTQYF
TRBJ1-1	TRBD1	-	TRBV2	TGTGCCAGCTTCCGGGCCCGGGACAGGAACACTGAAGCTTTCTTT	CASFRARDRNTEAFF
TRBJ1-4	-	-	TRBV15	TGTGCCACCGGCAGAGATGGAGGGAATGAAAAACTGTTTTTT	CATGRDGGNEKLFF
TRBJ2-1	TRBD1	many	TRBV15	TGTGCCACCAGCAGGGGACAGGGTGCCGACAATGAGCAGTTCTTC	CATSRGQGADNEQFF
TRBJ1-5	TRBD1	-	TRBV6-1	TGTGCCAGCAGTGAGCTACAGGGGGCCGTTCAGCCCCAGCATTTT	CASSELQGAVQPQHF
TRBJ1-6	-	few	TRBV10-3	TGTGCCATCAGTGAGTCGGGCAGTCCTTCACCCCTCCACTTT	CAISESGSPSPLHF
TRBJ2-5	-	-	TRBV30	TGTGCCTGGAGTGTACTAGGGTCGGAGACCCAGTACTTC	CAWSVLGSETQYF
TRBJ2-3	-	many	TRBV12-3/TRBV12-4	TGTGCCAGCAGTTTGGTGGGAACCGCAGATACGCAGTATTTT	CASSLVGTADTQYF
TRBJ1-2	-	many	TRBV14	TGTGCCAGCAGCCCGCATCTTTTAGGCGGCTACACCTTC	CASSPHLLGGYTF
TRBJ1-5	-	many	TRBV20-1	TGCAGTGCTCTAAAATGGGAGCGAGGCAATCAGCCCCAGCATTTT	CSALKWERGNQPQHF
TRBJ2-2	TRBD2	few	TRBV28	TGTGCCAGCACGGGACTAGCCAACACCGGGGAGCTGTTTTTT	CASTGLANTGELFF
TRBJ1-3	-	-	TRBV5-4	TGTACCAGCAGCTTAACAGAAAGCTCTGGAAACACCATATATTTT	CTSSLTESSGNTIYF
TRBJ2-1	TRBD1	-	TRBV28	TGTGCCAGCAGTCCTGGGACAGGGAGGTCCAATGAGCAGTTCTTC	CASSPGTGRSNEQFF
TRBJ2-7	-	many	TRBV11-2	TGTGCCAGCAGCTTACATGGGGGAGACTCCTACGAGCAGTACTTC	CASSLHGGDSYEQYF
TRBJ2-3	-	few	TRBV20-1	TGCAGTGCCCTAGTCAGGATCACAGATACGCAGTATTTT	CSALVRITDTQYF
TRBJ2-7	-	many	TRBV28	TGTGCCAGCAGTGGCACCTTCCCGGCAATAGAGCAGTACTTC	CASSGTFPAIEQYF
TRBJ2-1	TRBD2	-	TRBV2	TGTGCCAGCAGTGAAGGGGGAGGGCGGAGCTCCTACAATGAGCAGTTCTTC	CASSEGGGRSSYNEQFF
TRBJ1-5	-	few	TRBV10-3	TGTGCCATCAGTGCCGGAGGGCTCGATCAGCCCCAGCATTTT	CAISAGGLDQPQHF
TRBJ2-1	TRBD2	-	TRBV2	TGTGCCAGCAGCCCGGGACTAGCAGGGGCCTCCTCCTACAATGAGCAGTTCTTC	CASSPGLAGASSYNEQFF
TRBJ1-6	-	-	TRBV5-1	TGCGCCAGCAGTCCTGGCGTCGATTATAATTCACCCCTCCACTTT	CASSPGVDYNSPLHF
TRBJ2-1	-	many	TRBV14	TGTGCCAGCAGCCAAGCCGGGACGGTCTCCAATGAGCAGTTCTTC	CASSQAGTVSNEQFF
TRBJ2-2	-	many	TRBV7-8	TGTGCCAGCAGCTTAGCGGCCGGGGAGCTGTTTTTT	CASSLAAGELFF
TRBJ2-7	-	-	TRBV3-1	TGTGCCAGCAGCCAAGATAGGCAGGGTGGGCAGTACTTC	CASSQDRQGGQYF
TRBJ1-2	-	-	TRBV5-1	TGCGCCAGCAGCTTGGAAAAGCCTCATGGCTACACCTTC	CASSLEKPHGYTF
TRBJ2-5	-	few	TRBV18	TGTGCCAGCTCCCACCAGCCCCAAGAGACCCAGTACTTC	CASSHQPQETQYF
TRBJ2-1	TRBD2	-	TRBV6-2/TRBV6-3	TGTGCCAGCAACCCGGGGACTAGCGGGTACAATGAGCAGTTCTTC	CASNPGTSGYNEQFF
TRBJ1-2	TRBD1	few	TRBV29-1	TGCAGCGTTGGCCAGGGGGCGATTGGCTACACCTTC	CSVGQGAIGYTF
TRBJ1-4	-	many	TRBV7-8	TGTGCCAGCAGCTCGACAGGACTTAATGAAAAACTGTTTTTT	CASSSTGLNEKLFF
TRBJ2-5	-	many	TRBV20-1	TGCAGTGCTGGAGCGCTGGGGAAAGAGACCCAGTACTTC	CSAGALGKETQYF
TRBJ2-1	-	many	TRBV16	TGTGCCAGCAGCCCCCGTGGGAGCTCCTACAATGAGCAGTTCTTC	CASSPRGSSYNEQFF
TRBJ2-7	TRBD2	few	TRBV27	TGTGCCAGCAGTCCCGGGACTAGCGGGAGAATTCGATCCTACGAGCAGTACTTC	CASSPGTSGRIRSYEQYF
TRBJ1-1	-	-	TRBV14	TGTGCCAGCAGCCGGGACATAGGGAGCACTGAAGCTTTCTTT	CASSRDIGSTEAFF